This record looks at one T cell receptor (beta chain) sequence and its context. Its antigen is unknown. Germline CDR1 reads SGHRS; CDR2 reads YFSETQ. The CDR3 runs to 13 residues. V shed 0 bases and J shed 5 bases, with 8 bases lying between them. These data originate in a study of neurological immune-mediated disorders. Study results and caveats: None of the CDR3 amino acid sequences in expanded clones turned up in more than one subject, which points to private repertoires in all groups.

The method for making cDNA was 5'RACE, and it used 10-nucleotide random UMIs. TCRdb ran MiXCR on the 5' RACE reads and lists one entry per CDR3 protein. The table has around 76,000 distinct CDR3 sequences, around 9.6% seen once. Regarding time point: longitudinal time-point 1 (baseline). The study used blood bank volunteers in Maryland, USA, as healthy controls. This clonotype was sampled from a man under 40 in good health. The rearrangement links TRBV5-1 to TRBJ1-2, with unresolved D. The sequencing sample was made of PBMCs. The CDR3 DNA reads as TGCGCCAGCAGCTTGGACCCCTCTTATGGCTACACCTTC. It encodes CASSLDPSYGYTF.